This T cell receptor beta chain was recovered during a study of blood T cell repertoires in COVID-19. Only one count was recorded for this clone. Germline V CDR1 and CDR2: SGHTA, FQGNSA. Trimming took 5 bases from V and 7 from J, leaving 17 bases between them. The CDR3 extends over 14 amino acids. Original data processing: From reference gene primer amplification, estimates of nucleated cell counts were derived. Produced via immunoSEQ multiplex PCR; TCRdb's table is partial and in-frame only. D and trimming were read from the DNA, whereas the V and J calls and clone size are those reported in that table. The repertoire holds some 250,000 clones, with approximately 90% as singletons.

The chain uses TRBV7-2 and TRBJ1-2, with D tentatively TRBD1 (6 bases). This receptor was obtained from a man aged 30 to 45 who had recovered from COVID-19. The sample was peripheral blood. The CDR3 loop is CASSGRGPRSGYTF. CDR3 nucleotide sequence: TGTGCCAGCAGCGGCAGGGGCCCTAGGAGTGGCTACACCTTC. Full variable domain (remainder filled in from reference TRBV7-2 and TRBJ1-2): GAGVSQSPSNKVTEKGKDVELRCDPISGHTALYWYRQSLGQGLEFLIYFQGNSAPDKSGLPSDRFSAERTGGSVSTLTIQRTQQEDSAVYLCASSGRGPRSGYTFGSGTRLTVV.